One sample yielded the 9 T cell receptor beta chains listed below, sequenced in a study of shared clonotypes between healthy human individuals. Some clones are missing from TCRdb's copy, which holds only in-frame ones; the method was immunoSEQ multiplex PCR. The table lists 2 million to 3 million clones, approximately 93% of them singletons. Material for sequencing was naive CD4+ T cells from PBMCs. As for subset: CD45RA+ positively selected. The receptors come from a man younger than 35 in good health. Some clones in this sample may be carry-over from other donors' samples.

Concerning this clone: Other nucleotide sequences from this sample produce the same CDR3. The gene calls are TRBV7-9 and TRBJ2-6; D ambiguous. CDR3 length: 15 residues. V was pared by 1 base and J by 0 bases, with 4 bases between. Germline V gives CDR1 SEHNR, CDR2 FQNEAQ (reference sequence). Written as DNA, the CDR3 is TGTGCCAGCAGCTTAGTTAGCTCTGGGGCCAACGTCCTGACTTTC. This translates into CASSLVSSGANVLTF.

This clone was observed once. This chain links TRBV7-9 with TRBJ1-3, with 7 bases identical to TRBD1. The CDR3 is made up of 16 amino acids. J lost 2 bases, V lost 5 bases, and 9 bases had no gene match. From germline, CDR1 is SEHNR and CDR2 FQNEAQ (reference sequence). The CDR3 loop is CASSVHRGIAGNTIYF. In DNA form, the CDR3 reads TGTGCCAGCAGCGTCCACAGGGGAATTGCTGGAAACACCATATATTTT.

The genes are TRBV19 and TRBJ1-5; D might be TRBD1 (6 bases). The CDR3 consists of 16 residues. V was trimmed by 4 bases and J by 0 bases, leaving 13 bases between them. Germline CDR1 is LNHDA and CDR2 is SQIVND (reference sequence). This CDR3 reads CASSTRGQYSNQPQHF. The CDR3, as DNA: TGTGCCAGTAGTACCCGGGGACAATATAGCAATCAGCCCCAGCATTTT.

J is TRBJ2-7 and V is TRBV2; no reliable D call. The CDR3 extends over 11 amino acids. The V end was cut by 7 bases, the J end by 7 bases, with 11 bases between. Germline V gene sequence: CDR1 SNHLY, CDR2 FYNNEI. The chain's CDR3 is CASTALGEQYF. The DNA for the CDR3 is TGTGCCAGCACGGCACTGGGGGAGCAGTACTTC.

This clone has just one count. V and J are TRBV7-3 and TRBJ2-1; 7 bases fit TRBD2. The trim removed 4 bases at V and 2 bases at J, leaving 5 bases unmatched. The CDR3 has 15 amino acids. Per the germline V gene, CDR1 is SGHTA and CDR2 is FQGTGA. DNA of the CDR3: TGTGCCAGCAGCTCCGGGCGGGGGACCTACAATGAGCAGTTCTTC. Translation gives CASSSGRGTYNEQFF.

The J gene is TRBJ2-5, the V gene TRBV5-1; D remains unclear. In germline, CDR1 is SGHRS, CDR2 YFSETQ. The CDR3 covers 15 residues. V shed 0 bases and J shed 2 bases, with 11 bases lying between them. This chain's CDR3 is CASSLDSAIQETQYF. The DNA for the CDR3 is TGCGCCAGCAGCTTGGACTCCGCCATACAAGAGACCCAGTACTTC.

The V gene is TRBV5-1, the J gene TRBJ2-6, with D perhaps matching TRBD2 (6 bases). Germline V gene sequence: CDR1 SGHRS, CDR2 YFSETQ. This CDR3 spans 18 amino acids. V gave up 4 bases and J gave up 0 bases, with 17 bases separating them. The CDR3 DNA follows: TGCGCCAGCAGCACGGAGGGACCGAGCACCTCTGGGGCCAACGTCCTGACTTTC. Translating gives CASSTEGPSTSGANVLTF.

The CDR3 spells CASSLRTGGHEQYF. Here the CDR3 DNA reads TGTGCCAGCAGTTTACGGACAGGGGGCCACGAGCAGTACTTC. This chain joins TRBV6-6 and TRBJ2-7, with 11 bases identical to TRBD1. The CDR3 has 14 residues. The V and J ends lost 4 bases and 5 bases, in that order; junction bases with no gene match: 4. Germline V gene sequence: CDR1 MNHNY, CDR2 SVGAGI (reference sequence).

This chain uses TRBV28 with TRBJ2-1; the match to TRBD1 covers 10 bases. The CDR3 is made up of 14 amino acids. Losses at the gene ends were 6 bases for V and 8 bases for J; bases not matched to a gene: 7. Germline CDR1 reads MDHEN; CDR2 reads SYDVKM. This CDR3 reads CASRTGTGDHEQFF. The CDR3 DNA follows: TGTGCCAGCAGAACCGGGACAGGGGACCATGAGCAGTTCTTC.